Listed below are T cell receptor beta chains from one sample, sequenced in a study of cytomegalovirus exposure and HLA in healthy donors. The data were produced by immunoSEQ multiplex PCR, yet TCRdb's version contains in-frame clones alone and is incomplete. The data contain 110,000 to 150,000 clones, 68% of them singletons. The sequencing sample was made of PBMCs. Source of these receptors: a man in his sixties in good health and CMV-seronegative. CDR3s include the opening cysteine and the closing phenylalanine or tryptophan. The order of the fields is J gene, clone size, D gene, V gene, CDR3 protein, CDR3 DNA. A D gene is named only where the DNA matches it firmly. Some rows mark clone size as missing; the rest say once, few, many or name a class of expanded clone.

TRBJ2-4	few	TRBD2	TRBV4-1	CASSLDLGLAVNIQYF	TGCGCCAGCAGCCTAGACCTGGGACTAGCAGTAAACATTCAGTACTTC
TRBJ2-7	NA	NA	TRBV5-1	CASSFLASYEQYF	TGCGCCAGCAGCTTTCTAGCAAGTTACGAGCAGTACTTC
TRBJ2-2	NA	NA	TRBV28	CASSLGGMNTGELFF	TGTGCCAGCAGTTTAGGAGGGATGAACACCGGGGAGCTGTTTTTT
TRBJ2-7	NA	TRBD2	TRBV5-6	CASSPGLALSYEQYF	TGTGCCAGCAGCCCAGGACTAGCCTTGTCCTACGAGCAGTACTTC
TRBJ2-5	NA	TRBD2	TRBV5-4	CASSLAGLAEETQYF	TGTGCCAGCAGCTTGGCGGGACTAGCGGAAGAGACCCAGTACTTC
TRBJ1-3	NA	NA	TRBV30	CAWNGGLTAGNTIYF	TGTGCCTGGAACGGGGGATTAACGGCTGGAAACACCATATATTTT
TRBJ2-5	NA	NA	TRBV5-4	CASSGEASEQETQYF	TGTGCCAGCAGCGGCGAGGCGTCCGAACAAGAGACCCAGTACTTC
TRBJ2-3	NA	TRBD1	TRBV6-1	CASSGPGQLAQDTQYF	TGTGCCAGCAGTGGACCGGGACAGCTGGCCCAAGATACGCAGTATTTT
TRBJ1-2	NA	NA	TRBV7-9	CASSQGRAGPTGYTF	TGTGCCAGCAGCCAGGGCAGGGCAGGCCCTACGGGCTACACCTTC
TRBJ2-5	NA	NA	TRBV15	CATSRDTRQETQYF	TGTGCCACCAGCAGAGATACTCGACAAGAGACCCAGTACTTC
TRBJ2-3	NA	NA	TRBV29-1	CSVRAEDTDTQYF	TGCAGCGTTAGAGCAGAGGACACAGATACGCAGTATTTT
TRBJ1-2	NA	TRBD1	TRBV27	CASSLRTGGASYGYTF	TGTGCCAGCAGTTTAAGGACAGGGGGCGCAAGCTATGGCTACACCTTC
TRBJ2-1	NA	TRBD1	TRBV5-1	CASSEKLPGQDYNEQFF	TGCGCCAGCAGCGAAAAATTGCCGGGACAGGACTACAATGAGCAGTTCTTC
TRBJ1-5	few	NA	TRBV28	CASDNGNQPQHF	TGTGCCAGCGACAATGGCAATCAGCCCCAGCATTTT
TRBJ2-1	NA	TRBD2	TRBV29-1	CSVALAGSYNEQFF	TGCAGCGTAGCACTAGCGGGCTCCTACAATGAGCAGTTCTTC